The subject of this entry is one TCR beta chain. From germline, CDR1 is SEHNR and CDR2 FQNEAQ (reference sequence). The CDR3 is 13 residues long. V was cut by 5 bases and J by 1 base, with 8 bases left in between. Primers: 60 Vbeta forward and 13 Jbeta reverse. Only in-frame clones appear in the TCRdb table, and some are missing; sequencing was by immunoSEQ multiplex PCR. This sample has about 160,000 clones, with about 85% found just once. The sample belongs to a study of cytomegalovirus exposure and HLA in healthy donors. V usage is TRBV7-9 and J usage is TRBJ1-1; D not certain. Sequenced: PBMCs. The source of this sequence is a boy between 2 and 10 years old in good health and CMV-seronegative. CDR3 region: CASSEVGNTEAFF. In DNA, the CDR3 is TGTGCCAGCAGCGAGGTAGGGAACACTGAAGCTTTCTTT.